The 21 T cell receptor beta chains in this list originate from one sample, sequenced in a study of PD-1 blockade in classical Hodgkin lymphoma. Sequencing used immunoSEQ multiplex PCR; TCRdb keeps in-frame clones, though not all of them. The repertoire has more than 13,000 clones, 60% to 80% of them found once; the top ten carry roughly 26%. Exposure to brentuximab vedotin varied, and each patient had relapsed following autologous stem cell transplantation. This specimen consisted of peripheral blood mononuclear cells (PBMCs), obtained before the second cycle of nivolumab. All receptors come from a human donor with classical Hodgkin lymphoma.

The chain has TRBV15 and TRBJ2-3; possibly TRBD1 or TRBD2 for D (6 bases each). Germline-derived CDR1 and CDR2 are LNHNV and YYDKDF (reference sequence). V lost 1 base and J lost 0, with 14 bases in between. The CDR3 runs 17 residues. CDR3 sequence reads: CATSRGFWGASTDTQYF. CDR3 nucleotide sequence: TGTGCCACCAGCAGAGGTTTTTGGGGGGCTAGCACAGATACGCAGTATTTT. Full variable domain (rest looked up from reference TRBV15 and TRBJ2-3): DAMVIQNPRYQVTQFGKPVTLSCSQTLNHNVMYWYQQKSSQAPKLLFHYYDKDFNNEADTPDNFQSRRPNTSFCFLDIRSPGLGDTAMYLCATSRGFWGASTDTQYFGPGTRLTVL.

A single count supports this clone. The V gene is TRBV28, the J gene TRBJ2-5; D uncertain. The CDR3 totals 11 residues. V was shortened by 4 bases and J by 5 bases, with 5 bases between the two germline ends. The germline CDR1 and CDR2 sequences are MDHEN and SYDVKM. The CDR3 DNA follows: TGTGCCAGCAGTTCTCGGGAGACCCAGTACTTC. Translating gives CASSSRETQYF.

The genes are TRBV13 and TRBJ1-2, with 7 bases aligning to TRBD1. The germline V gene has CDR1 PRHDT and CDR2 FYEKMQ (reference sequence). This CDR3 has 14 residues. Trimming removed 0 bases from V and 8 bases from J; junction bases left unmatched: 6. The CDR3 region has the DNA TGTGCCAGCAGCTTAGGGACAGGGCTTAGAGGCTACACCTTC. Translation gives CASSLGTGLRGYTF.

The chain recombines TRBV4-3 with TRBJ2-5; D uncertain. CDR3 length equals 13 residues. CDR1 is LGHNA, CDR2 YSLEER, per germline. V lost 0 bases to trimming and J lost 0 bases, with 2 bases between them. In DNA form, the CDR3 reads TGCGCCAGCAGCCAAGACCACCAAGAGACCCAGTACTTC. This sequence encodes CASSQDHQETQYF.

The chain links TRBV6-5 to TRBJ2-1; 8 bases agree with TRBD1. Germline V gene lookup returns CDR1 MNHEY and CDR2 SVGAGI. V dropped 6 bases and J dropped 7; count of bases not matched to a gene: 5. The CDR3 has 13 residues. The CDR3 sequence: CASRRQGSNEQFF. In DNA form, the CDR3 reads TGTGCCAGCAGGAGACAGGGGTCGAATGAGCAGTTCTTC.

V is TRBV7-2 and J is TRBJ2-3, with unresolved D. The CDR3 covers 14 residues. Trimming cost V 1 base and J 2 bases, with 7 bases left between them. Per germline, CDR1 SGHTA and CDR2 FQGNSA. Here the CDR3 reads CASSLVVFTDTQYF. The CDR3 nucleotides read TGTGCCAGCAGCTTAGTGGTTTTCACAGATACGCAGTATTTT.

The rearrangement joins TRBV11-2 to TRBJ1-2, with D unclear. V shed 0 bases and J shed 1 base, with 9 bases lying between them. Germline CDR1 reads SGHAT; CDR2 reads FQNNGV. The CDR3 extends over 15 amino acids. The CDR3 DNA sequence: TGTGCCAGCAGCTTAGAAGGCAGAAGTAACTATGGCTACACCTTC. This sequence encodes CASSLEGRSNYGYTF.

The chain is built from TRBV10-3 and TRBJ1-2; no clear D gene. CDR1 and CDR2 (germline): ENHRY, SYGVKD. CDR3 length: 13 residues. The V and J ends lost 7 bases and 4 bases respectively, with 13 bases between them. This chain's CDR3 is CAIMVDPLYGYTF. As DNA, the CDR3 is TGTGCCATCATGGTAGATCCACTCTATGGCTACACCTTC.

J is TRBJ2-7 and V is TRBV28; D unclear. CDR1 MDHEN and CDR2 SYDVKM come from the germline V gene. Trimming stripped 5 bases from V and 3 bases from J, with 11 bases between. The CDR3 contains 13 residues. CDR3: CASSPYSFYEQYF. CDR3 bases: TGTGCCAGCAGTCCCTACTCCTTCTACGAGCAGTACTTC.

This clone is a singleton in its sample. At the DNA level, this CDR3 is encoded by other sequences in the same sample as well. The CDR3 reads CAIGKADTQYF. CDR3 in DNA: TGTGCCATCGGGAAGGCGGATACGCAGTATTTT. V usage is TRBV10-3 and J usage is TRBJ2-3; D uncertain. The V and J ends lost 8 bases and 6 bases respectively, with 9 bases between them. Germline-derived CDR1 and CDR2 are ENHRY and SYGVKD. The CDR3 totals 11 residues.

This chain uses TRBV18 with TRBJ1-6; D unresolved. The germline gives CDR1 KGHSH, CDR2 LQKENI. V lost 5 bases and J 5 bases, leaving 10 bases between the germline ends. The CDR3 has 14 amino acids. CDR3 in amino acids: CASSGNQDNSPLHF. The CDR3 nucleotides read TGTGCCAGCTCAGGCAACCAGGATAATTCACCCCTCCACTTT.

The V gene is TRBV4-2, the J gene TRBJ2-3; either TRBD1 or TRBD2 may supply D (7 bases each). Trimming removed 5 bases from V and 2 bases from J, with 14 bases in between. Germline V gives CDR1 LGHNA, CDR2 YNFKEQ. This CDR3 region has 15 residues. CDR3 in DNA: TGTGCCAGCAGCTCTCAGGGGGGGCCCACAGATACGCAGTATTTT. Translated, it gives CASSSQGGPTDTQYF.

The chain links TRBV9 to TRBJ2-5; a possible D gene is TRBD1 (6 bases). Trimming cost V 0 bases and J 3 bases, with 9 bases left between them. This CDR3 has 14 residues. The germline CDR1 and CDR2 sequences are SGDLS and YYNGEE. The CDR3 DNA sequence: TGTGCCAGCAGCGTAGATCAGGGGAAAGAGACCCAGTACTTC. It translates to CASSVDQGKETQYF.

V is TRBV11-2 and J is TRBJ2-7; D is uncertain. Germline V gene lookup returns CDR1 SGHAT and CDR2 FQNNGV. CDR3 length: 13 amino acids. Trimming removed 5 bases from V and 2 bases from J, with 10 bases in between. The CDR3 sequence: CASSQDAAYEQYF. The CDR3 DNA is TGTGCCAGCAGCCAGGATGCAGCCTACGAGCAGTACTTC.

The chain employs TRBV28 and TRBJ2-3; D possibly corresponds to TRBD2 (7 bases). CDR3 size: 15 residues. The V gene lost 6 bases and the J gene lost 0 bases, with 13 bases spanning the gap. Germline V gene lookup returns CDR1 MDHEN and CDR2 SYDVKM. This CDR3 is CASRNGGPSTDTQYF. In DNA form, the CDR3 reads TGTGCCAGCAGAAACGGGGGGCCTAGCACAGATACGCAGTATTTT.

This chain joins TRBV2 and TRBJ1-5; D gene uncertain. CDR1 and CDR2 (germline): SNHLY, FYNNEI. The V end was cut by 4 bases, the J end by 6 bases, with 4 bases between. The CDR3 is made up of 11 amino acids. This chain's CDR3 is CASSGGQPQHF. The CDR3 nucleotides read TGTGCCAGCAGTGGGGGTCAGCCCCAGCATTTT. Drawing the rest from reference TRBV2 and TRBJ1-5, the complete variable domain is EPEVTQTPSHQVTQMGQEVILRCVPISNHLYFYWYRQILGQKVEFLVSFYNNEISEKSEIFDDQFSVERPDGSNFTLKIRSTKLEDSAMYFCASSGGQPQHFGDGTRLSIL.

The chain employs TRBV18 and TRBJ2-2; D is unclear. The germline V gene encodes CDR1 KGHSH and CDR2 LQKENI. The ends were cut back, 0 bases at V and 7 bases at J, with 9 bases in the middle. The CDR3 totals 14 residues. The CDR3 DNA reads as TGTGCCAGCTCACCACCCACGGTTATCGGGGAGCTGTTTTTT. Protein product: CASSPPTVIGELFF.

This clone is labeled medium-sized (0.01 to 0.1%). The gene calls are TRBV5-6 and TRBJ1-6; D might be TRBD1 (6 bases). This CDR3 is built from 14 residues. V was pared by 7 bases and J by 7 bases, with 15 bases between. Germline V gives CDR1 SGHDT, CDR2 YYEEEE. CDR3 coding DNA: TGTGCCAGCTCAGCTTCAGGGGCAAATTCACCCCTCCACTTT. It is translated as CASSASGANSPLHF.

The chain couples TRBV14 to TRBJ2-7, with a possible D match to TRBD1 (6 bases). This CDR3 comprises 13 residues. The V gene's germline CDR1 is SGHDN and CDR2 FVKESK. V was shortened by 1 base and J by 2 bases, with 6 bases between the two germline ends. CDR3 residues: CASSQGQAYEQYF. The CDR3 DNA reads TGTGCCAGCAGCCAAGGACAGGCCTACGAGCAGTACTTC.

The V call is TRBV28, the J call TRBJ1-3, with D possibly matching TRBD1 (5 bases). The germline V gene encodes CDR1 MDHEN and CDR2 SYDVKM. The CDR3 has 18 residues. V was cut by 3 bases and J by 1 base, with 19 bases left in between. The CDR3 sequence is CASSLGGVPTLSGNTIYF. The CDR3 nucleotides are TGTGCCAGCAGTTTGGGGGGGGTACCAACACTTTCTGGAAACACCATATATTTT.

Concerning this clone itself: This sample includes further DNA sequences coding for the same CDR3. This chain links TRBV7-2 with TRBJ1-1; maybe TRBD1 (5 bases). V shed 3 bases and J shed 2 bases, with 10 bases lying between them. The CDR3 covers 14 residues. From germline, CDR1 is SGHTA and CDR2 FQGNSA. CDR3 DNA: TGTGCCAGCAGCTTGGGGCAGGTTAACACTGAAGCTTTCTTT. Its protein is CASSLGQVNTEAFF.